What follows describes a single TCR beta chain. This entry comes from a study of glioma-infiltrating T cells after dendritic cell vaccination. The ends were cut back, 7 bases at V and 2 bases at J, with 8 bases in the middle. The length of the CDR3 is 12 residues. Germline V gene sequence: CDR1 SQVTM, CDR2 ANQGSEA. The repertoire was sequenced with immunoSEQ multiplex PCR; TCRdb's copy has only in-frame clones and lacks some. The sample records about 50,000 clones, over 75% being singletons. V usage is TRBV29-1 and J usage is TRBJ1-4; a weak D match, TRBD1 (5 bases). This sequence was found in a human donor with glioblastoma. The sequenced sample was blood, obtained before dendritic cell vaccination. In nucleotides, the CDR3 is TGCAGCGCCCGACAGACTAATGAAAAACTGTTTTTT. Its translation: CSARQTNEKLFF.